This paragraph covers one TCR beta chain sequence. Naive CD4+ cells had CD25+ Tregs removed. Each CDR3 protein gets one entry after TCRdb re-called the 5' RACE reads with MiXCR. The sample holds tens of thousands of distinct CDR3 sequences, around 28% seen once. CDR1 and CDR2 (germline): SGHKS, YYEKEE (reference sequence). The CDR3 contains 13 residues. Trimming pared 0 bases from V and 5 bases from J, leaving 8 bases between. The J gene is TRBJ1-2, the V gene TRBV5-5; D perhaps matches TRBD1 (6 bases). The sample was naive CD4+ T cells sorted from blood. The subset: naive CD4+ T cells, CD4+CD45RA+CD25-. The origin of this receptor is a female donor with breast cancer. CDR3: CASSLDRVYGYTF. CDR3 DNA: TGTGCCAGCAGCTTGGACAGGGTTTATGGCTACACCTTC.